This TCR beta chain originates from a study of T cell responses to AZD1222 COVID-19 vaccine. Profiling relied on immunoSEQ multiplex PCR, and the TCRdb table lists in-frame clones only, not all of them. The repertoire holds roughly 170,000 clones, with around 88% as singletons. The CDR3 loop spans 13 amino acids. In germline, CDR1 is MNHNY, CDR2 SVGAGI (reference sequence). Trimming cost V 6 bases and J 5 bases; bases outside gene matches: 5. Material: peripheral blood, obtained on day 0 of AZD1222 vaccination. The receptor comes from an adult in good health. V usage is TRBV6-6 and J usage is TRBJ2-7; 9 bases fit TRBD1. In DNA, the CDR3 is TGTGCCAGCAGCCGGGACAGGGTGGACGAGCAGTACTTC. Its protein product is CASSRDRVDEQYF.